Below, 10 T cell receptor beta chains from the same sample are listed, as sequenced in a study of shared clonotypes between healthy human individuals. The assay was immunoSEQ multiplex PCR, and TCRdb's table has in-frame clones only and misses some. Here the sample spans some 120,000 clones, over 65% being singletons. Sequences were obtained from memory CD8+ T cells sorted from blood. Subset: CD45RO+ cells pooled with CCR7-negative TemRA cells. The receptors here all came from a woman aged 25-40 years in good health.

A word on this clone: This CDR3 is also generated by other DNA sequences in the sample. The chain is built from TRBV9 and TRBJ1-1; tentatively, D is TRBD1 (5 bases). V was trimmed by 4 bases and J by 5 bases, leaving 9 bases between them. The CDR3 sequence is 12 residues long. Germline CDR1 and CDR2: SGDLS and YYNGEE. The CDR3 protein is CASSRGLTEAFF. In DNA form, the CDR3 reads TGTGCCAGCAGCCGGGGCCTAACTGAAGCTTTCTTT.

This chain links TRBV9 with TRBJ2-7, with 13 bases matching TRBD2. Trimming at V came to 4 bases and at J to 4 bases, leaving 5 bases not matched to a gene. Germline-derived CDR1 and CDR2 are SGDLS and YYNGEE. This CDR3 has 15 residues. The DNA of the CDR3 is TGTGCCAGCAGCCCAGGGACTAGCGGGGCATACGAGCAGTACTTC. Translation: CASSPGTSGAYEQYF.

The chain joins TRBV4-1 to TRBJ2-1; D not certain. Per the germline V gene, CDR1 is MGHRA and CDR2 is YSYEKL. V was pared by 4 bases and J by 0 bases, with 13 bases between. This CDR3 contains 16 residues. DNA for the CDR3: TGCGCCAGCAGCCTTCGACACACAAGCTCCTACAATGAGCAGTTCTTC. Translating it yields CASSLRHTSSYNEQFF.

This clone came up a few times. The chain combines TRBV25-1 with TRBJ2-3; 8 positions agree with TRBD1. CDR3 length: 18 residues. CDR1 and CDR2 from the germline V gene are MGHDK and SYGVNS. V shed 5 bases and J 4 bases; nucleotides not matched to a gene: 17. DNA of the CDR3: TGTGCCAGCAGTACAATACCCCCCAAGACAGGGGCCGCAGATACGCAGTATTTT. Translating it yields CASSTIPPKTGAADTQYF.

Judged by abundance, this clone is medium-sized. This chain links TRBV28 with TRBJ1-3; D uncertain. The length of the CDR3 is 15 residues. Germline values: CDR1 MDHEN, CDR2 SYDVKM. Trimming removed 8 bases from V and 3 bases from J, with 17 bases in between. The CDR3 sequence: CASWEGSYLGNTIYF. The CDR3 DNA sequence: TGTGCCAGCTGGGAGGGTTCGTATCTTGGAAACACCATATATTTT.

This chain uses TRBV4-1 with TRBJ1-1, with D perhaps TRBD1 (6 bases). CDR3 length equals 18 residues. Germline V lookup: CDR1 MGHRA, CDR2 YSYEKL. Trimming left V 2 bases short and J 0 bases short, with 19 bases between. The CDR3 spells CASSQNVGYRDMNTEAFF. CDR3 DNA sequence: TGCGCCAGCAGCCAAAACGTGGGTTACAGGGACATGAACACTGAAGCTTTCTTT.

The CDR3 here is CASSQGGVLRSPLHF. The CDR3 bases are TGCGCCAGCAGCCAAGGGGGGGTACTGAGGTCACCCCTCCACTTT. The chain links TRBV4-1 to TRBJ1-6, with D possibly being TRBD1 (5 bases). The CDR3 has 15 amino acids. The germline V gene encodes CDR1 MGHRA and CDR2 YSYEKL. V was trimmed by 1 base and J by 10 bases, leaving 14 bases between them.

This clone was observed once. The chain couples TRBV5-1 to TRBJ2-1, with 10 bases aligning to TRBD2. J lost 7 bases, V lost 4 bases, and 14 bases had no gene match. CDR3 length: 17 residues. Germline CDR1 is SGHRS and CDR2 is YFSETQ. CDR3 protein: CASSLPRSGTSVNEQFF. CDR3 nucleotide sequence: TGCGCCAGCAGCCTCCCCCGGTCGGGGACTAGCGTTAATGAGCAGTTCTTC.

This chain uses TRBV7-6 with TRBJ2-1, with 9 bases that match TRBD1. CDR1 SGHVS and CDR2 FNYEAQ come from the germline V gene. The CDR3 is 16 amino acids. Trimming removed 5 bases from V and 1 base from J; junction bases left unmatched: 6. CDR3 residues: CASSVGQGSSYNEQFF. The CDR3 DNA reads TGTGCCAGCAGCGTGGGACAGGGAAGTTCCTACAATGAGCAGTTCTTC.

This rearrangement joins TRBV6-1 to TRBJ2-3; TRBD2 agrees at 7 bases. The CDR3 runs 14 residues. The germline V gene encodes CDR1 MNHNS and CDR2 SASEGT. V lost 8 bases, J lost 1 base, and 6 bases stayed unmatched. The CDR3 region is CASAAGSGTDTQYF. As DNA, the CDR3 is TGTGCCAGCGCAGCGGGATCCGGCACAGATACGCAGTATTTT.